Listed below are T cell receptor beta chains from one sample, sequenced in a study of cytomegalovirus exposure and HLA in healthy donors. TCRdb's copy holds only in-frame clones and misses some; the assay was immunoSEQ multiplex PCR. The sample lists approximately 150,000 clones, 72% seen once, with over 2% in the top ten. Material: PBMCs. These TCRs come from a man aged 35 to 55 in good health and CMV-seronegative. Both conserved end residues are part of each CDR3. D genes are given only for firm matches. A row's size may be missing; if present it is once, few, many or a size class.

d_call,j_call,clone_size,v_call,cdr3_nt,cdr3_aa
TRBD2,TRBJ2-7,NA,TRBV5-4,TGTGCCAGCAGCTTGGGGGGACTAGCTTACGAGCAGTACTTC,CASSLGGLAYEQYF
NA,TRBJ1-3,NA,TRBV2,TGTGCCAGCATTAGCTCTGGAAACACCATATATTTT,CASISSGNTIYF
TRBD1,TRBJ1-1,once,TRBV19,TGTGCCAGTAGTATAGACCGGGACAGGTTCAATGAAGCTTTCTTT,CASSIDRDRFNEAFF
NA,TRBJ2-6,few,TRBV7-3,TGTGCCAGCAGCTTATTGATTAGCTCTGGGGCCAACGTCCTGACTTTC,CASSLLISSGANVLTF
NA,TRBJ2-7,NA,TRBV5-6,TGTGCCAGCAGCTCGCAGGTCTTCCTCTACGAGCAGTACTTC,CASSSQVFLYEQYF
NA,TRBJ1-4,NA,TRBV2,TGTGCCAGCAGTGAAGCGCTTCAGTTTCGTGAAAAACTGTTTTTT,CASSEALQFREKLFF
TRBD1,TRBJ1-5,NA,TRBV7-6,TGTGCCAGCAGCTTAGCGCCGGGGACAGGGAATAGCAATCAGCCCCAGCATTTT,CASSLAPGTGNSNQPQHF
TRBD1,TRBJ2-5,NA,TRBV10-3,TGTGCCATCGCAGGACCCGTGGGACAGCCTGAAGAGACCCAGTACTTC,CAIAGPVGQPEETQYF
NA,TRBJ1-5,NA,TRBV4-1,TGCGCCAGCAGCCCCGTTGGGGGCCCCGGAGCCCAGAATTTT,CASSPVGGPGAQNF
NA,TRBJ2-3,NA,TRBV4-1,TGCGCCAGCAGCCAACCAGGCGTTAGCGTTCACACAGATACGCAGTATTTT,CASSQPGVSVHTDTQYF
NA,TRBJ1-3,NA,TRBV30,TGTGCCTGGAGTGCCCCCCCCAGGTCCTCTGGAAACACCATATATTTT,CAWSAPPRSSGNTIYF
NA,TRBJ2-2,NA,TRBV6-5,TGTGCCAGCAGCCCCGGGACGAACACCGGGGAGCTGTTTTTT,CASSPGTNTGELFF
NA,TRBJ1-4,NA,TRBV9,TGTGCCAGCAGCCCCCAACAGGACGGAAAACTGTTTTTT,CASSPQQDGKLFF
NA,TRBJ2-3,medium-sized,TRBV6-4,TGTGCCAGCAGTGACGGAGCGGGACAATCAGATACGCAGTATTTT,CASSDGAGQSDTQYF
NA,TRBJ2-7,NA,TRBV6-1,TGTGCCAGCTGGAGGGGTTATAGCTCCTACGAGCAGTACTTC,CASWRGYSSYEQYF
TRBD2,TRBJ2-1,NA,TRBV4-3,TGCGCCAGCAGCCAAGATCCTAGCGGGAGACTCCACAATGAGCAGTTCTTC,CASSQDPSGRLHNEQFF
TRBD1,TRBJ2-7,NA,TRBV13,TGTGCCAGCAGCGGGACAGGCCCTTTCTCCTACGAGCAGTACTTC,CASSGTGPFSYEQYF